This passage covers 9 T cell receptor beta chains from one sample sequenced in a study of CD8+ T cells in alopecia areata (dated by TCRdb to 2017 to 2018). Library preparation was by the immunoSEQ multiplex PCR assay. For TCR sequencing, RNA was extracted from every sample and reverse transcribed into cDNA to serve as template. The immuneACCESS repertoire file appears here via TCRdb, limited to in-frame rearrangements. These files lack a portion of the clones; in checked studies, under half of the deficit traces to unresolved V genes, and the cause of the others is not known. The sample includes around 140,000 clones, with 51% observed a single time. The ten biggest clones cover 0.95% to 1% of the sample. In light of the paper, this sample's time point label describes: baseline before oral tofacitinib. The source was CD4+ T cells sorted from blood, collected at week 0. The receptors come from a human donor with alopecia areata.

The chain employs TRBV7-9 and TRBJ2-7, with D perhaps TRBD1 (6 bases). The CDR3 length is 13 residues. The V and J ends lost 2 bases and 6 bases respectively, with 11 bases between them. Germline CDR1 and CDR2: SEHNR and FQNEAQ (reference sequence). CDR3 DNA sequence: TGTGCCAGCAGCTTAACTGGACAGTCCGAGCAGTACTTC. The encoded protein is CASSLTGQSEQYF. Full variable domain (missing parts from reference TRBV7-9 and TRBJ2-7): DTGVSQNPRHKITKRGQNVTFRCDPISEHNRLYWYRQTLGQGPEFLTYFQNEAQLEKSRLLSDRFSAERPKGSFSTLEIQRTEQGDSAMYLCASSLTGQSEQYFGPGTRLTVT.

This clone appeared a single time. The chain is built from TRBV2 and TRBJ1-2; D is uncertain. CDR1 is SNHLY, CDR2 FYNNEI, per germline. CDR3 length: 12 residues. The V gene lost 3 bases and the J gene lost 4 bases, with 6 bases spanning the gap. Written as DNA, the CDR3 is TGTGCCAGCAGTGAGGCAGCCTATGGCTACACCTTC. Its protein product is CASSEAAYGYTF.

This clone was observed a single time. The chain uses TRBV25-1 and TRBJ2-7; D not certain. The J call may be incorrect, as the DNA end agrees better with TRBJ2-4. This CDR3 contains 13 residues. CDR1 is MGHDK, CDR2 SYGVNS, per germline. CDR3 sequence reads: CASSEGSKNIQYF. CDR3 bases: TGTGCCAGCAGTGAGGGTTCCAAAAACATTCAGTACTTC.

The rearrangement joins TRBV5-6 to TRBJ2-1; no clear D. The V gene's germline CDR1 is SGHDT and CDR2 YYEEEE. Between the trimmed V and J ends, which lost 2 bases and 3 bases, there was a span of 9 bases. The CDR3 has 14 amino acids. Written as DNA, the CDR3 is TGTGCCAGCAGCTTACTTGAGTACTACAATGAGCAGTTCTTC. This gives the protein CASSLLEYYNEQFF.

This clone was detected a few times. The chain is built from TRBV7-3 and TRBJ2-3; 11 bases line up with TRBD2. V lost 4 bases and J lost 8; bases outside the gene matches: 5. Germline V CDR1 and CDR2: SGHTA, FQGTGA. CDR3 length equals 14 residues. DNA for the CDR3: TGTGCCAGCAGCTCCGGACTAGCGGGTGGTACGCAGTATTTT. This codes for CASSSGLAGGTQYF.

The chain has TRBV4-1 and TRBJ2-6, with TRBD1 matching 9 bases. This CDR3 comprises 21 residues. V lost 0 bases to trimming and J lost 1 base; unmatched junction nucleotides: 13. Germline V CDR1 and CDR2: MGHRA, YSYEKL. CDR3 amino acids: CASSQDGTGTGILSGANVLTF. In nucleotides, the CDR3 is TGCGCCAGCAGCCAAGATGGGACCGGGACAGGGATTTTGTCTGGGGCCAACGTCCTGACTTTC.

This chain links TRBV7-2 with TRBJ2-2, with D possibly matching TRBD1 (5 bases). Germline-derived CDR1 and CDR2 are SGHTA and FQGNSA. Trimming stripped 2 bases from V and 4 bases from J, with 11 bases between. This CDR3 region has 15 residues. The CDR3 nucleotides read TGTGCCAGCAGCTTACTTCAGGGATCCACCGGGGAGCTGTTTTTT. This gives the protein CASSLLQGSTGELFF.

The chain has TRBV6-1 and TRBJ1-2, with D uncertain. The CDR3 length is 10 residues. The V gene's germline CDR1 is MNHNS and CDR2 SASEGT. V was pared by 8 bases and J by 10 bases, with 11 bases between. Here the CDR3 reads CASGGRVYTF. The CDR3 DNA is TGTGCCAGCGGAGGGCGAGTCTACACCTTC.

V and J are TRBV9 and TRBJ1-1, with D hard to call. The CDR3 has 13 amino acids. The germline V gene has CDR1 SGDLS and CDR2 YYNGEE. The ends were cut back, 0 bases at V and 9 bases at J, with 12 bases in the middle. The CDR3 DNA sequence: TGTGCCAGCAGCGTAGATCCTACAGCAAAAGCTTTCTTT. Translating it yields CASSVDPTAKAFF.